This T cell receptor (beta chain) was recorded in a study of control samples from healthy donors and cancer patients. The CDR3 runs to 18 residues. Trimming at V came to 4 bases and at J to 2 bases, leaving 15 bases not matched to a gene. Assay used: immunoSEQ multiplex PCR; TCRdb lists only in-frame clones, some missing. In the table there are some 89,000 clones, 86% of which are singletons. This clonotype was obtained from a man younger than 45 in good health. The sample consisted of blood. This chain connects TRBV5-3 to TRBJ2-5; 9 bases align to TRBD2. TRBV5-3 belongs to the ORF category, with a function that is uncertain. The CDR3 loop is CARSPGYSGGGGQETQYF. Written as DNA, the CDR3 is TGTGCCAGAAGCCCCGGGTATAGCGGGGGCGGTGGGCAAGAGACCCAGTACTTC.